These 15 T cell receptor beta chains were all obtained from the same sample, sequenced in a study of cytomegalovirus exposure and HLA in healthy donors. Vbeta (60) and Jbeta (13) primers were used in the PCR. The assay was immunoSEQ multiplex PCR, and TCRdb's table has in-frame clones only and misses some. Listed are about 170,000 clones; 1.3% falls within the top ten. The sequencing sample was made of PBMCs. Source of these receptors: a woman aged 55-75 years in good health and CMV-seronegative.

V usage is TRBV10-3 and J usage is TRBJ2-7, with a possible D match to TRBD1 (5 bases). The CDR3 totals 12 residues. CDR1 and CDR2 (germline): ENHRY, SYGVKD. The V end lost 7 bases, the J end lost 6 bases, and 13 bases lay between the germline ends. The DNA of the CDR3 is TGTGCCATCAAACAGGACGGGCTCGAGCAGTACTTC. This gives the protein CAIKQDGLEQYF.

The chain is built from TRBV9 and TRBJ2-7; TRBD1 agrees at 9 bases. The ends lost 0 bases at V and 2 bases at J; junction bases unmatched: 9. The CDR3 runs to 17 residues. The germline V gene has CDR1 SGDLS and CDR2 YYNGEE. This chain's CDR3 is CASSVGKGTGSTYEQYF. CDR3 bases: TGTGCCAGCAGCGTAGGTAAAGGGACAGGGTCTACCTACGAGCAGTACTTC.

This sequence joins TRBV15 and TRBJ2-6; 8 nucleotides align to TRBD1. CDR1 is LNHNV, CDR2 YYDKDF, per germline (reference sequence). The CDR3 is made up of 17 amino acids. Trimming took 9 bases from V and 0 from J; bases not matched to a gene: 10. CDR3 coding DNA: TGTGCCACGAGCCAGGGGGCGGCTTCCTCTGGGGCCAACGTCCTGACTTTC. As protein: CATSQGAASSGANVLTF.

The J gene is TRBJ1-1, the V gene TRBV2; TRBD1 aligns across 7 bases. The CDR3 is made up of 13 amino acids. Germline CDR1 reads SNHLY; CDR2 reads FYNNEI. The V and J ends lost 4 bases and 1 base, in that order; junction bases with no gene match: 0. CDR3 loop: CASSGQGNTEAFF. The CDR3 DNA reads TGTGCCAGCAGTGGACAGGGGAACACTGAAGCTTTCTTT.

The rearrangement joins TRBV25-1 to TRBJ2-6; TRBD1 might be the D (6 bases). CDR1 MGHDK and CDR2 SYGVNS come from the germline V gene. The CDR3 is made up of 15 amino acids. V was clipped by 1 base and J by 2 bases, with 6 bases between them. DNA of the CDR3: TGTGCCAGCAGTGAATGGGGGCCTGGGGCCAACGTCCTGACTTTC. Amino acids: CASSEWGPGANVLTF.

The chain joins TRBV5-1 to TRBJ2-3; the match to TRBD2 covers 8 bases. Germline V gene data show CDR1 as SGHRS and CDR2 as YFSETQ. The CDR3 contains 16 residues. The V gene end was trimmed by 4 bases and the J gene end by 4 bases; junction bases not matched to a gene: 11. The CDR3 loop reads CASSVSVRRGADTQYF. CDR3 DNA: TGCGCCAGCAGCGTATCAGTAAGGCGGGGGGCAGATACGCAGTATTTT.

In DNA, the CDR3 is TGTGCCAGTAGTATCGACGTTGTGGGCAGGGATTGGTCTTCACCCCTCCACTTT. Translation gives CASSIDVVGRDWSSPLHF. The genes are TRBV19 and TRBJ1-6; TRBD1 is a possible D gene (5 bases). The CDR3 runs 18 residues. Germline V gene lookup returns CDR1 LNHDA and CDR2 SQIVND (reference sequence). Trimming shortened V by 3 bases and J by 9 bases, and 24 bases separated the two germline ends.

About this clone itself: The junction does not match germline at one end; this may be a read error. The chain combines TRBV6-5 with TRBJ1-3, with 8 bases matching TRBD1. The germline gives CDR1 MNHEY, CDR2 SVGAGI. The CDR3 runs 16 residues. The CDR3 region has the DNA TGTGCCAGCAGTAACTCCAGGGGGCGGGCGGGAAACACCATATATTTT. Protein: CASSNSRGRAGNTIYF.

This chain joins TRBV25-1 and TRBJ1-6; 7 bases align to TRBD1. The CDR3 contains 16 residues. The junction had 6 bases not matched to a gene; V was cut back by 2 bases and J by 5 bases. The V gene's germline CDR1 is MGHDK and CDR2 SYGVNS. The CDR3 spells CASSETRQGNNSPLHF. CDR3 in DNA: TGTGCCAGCAGTGAAACCCGACAGGGAAATAATTCACCCCTCCACTTT. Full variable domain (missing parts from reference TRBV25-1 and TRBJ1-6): EADIYQTPRYLVIGTGKKITLECSQTMGHDKMYWYQQDPGMELHLIHYSYGVNSTEKGDLSSESTVSRIRTEHFPLTLESARPSHTSQYLCASSETRQGNNSPLHFGNGTRLTVT.

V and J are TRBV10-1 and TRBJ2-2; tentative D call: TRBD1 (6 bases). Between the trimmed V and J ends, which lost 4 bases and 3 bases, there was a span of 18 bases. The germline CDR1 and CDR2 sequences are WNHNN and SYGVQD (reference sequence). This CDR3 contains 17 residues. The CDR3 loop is CASSVALRDTYTGELFF. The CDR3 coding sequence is TGCGCCAGCAGTGTAGCTCTCCGGGACACGTACACCGGGGAGCTGTTTTTT.

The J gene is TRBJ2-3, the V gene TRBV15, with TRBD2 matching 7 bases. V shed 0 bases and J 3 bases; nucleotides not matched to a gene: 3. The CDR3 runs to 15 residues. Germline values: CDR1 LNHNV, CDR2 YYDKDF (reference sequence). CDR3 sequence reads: CATSREGGPTDTQYF. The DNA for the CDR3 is TGTGCCACCAGCAGAGAGGGAGGGCCTACAGATACGCAGTATTTT. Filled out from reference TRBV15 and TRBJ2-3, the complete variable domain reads DAMVIQNPRYQVTQFGKPVTLSCSQTLNHNVMYWYQQKSSQAPKLLFHYYDKDFNNEADTPDNFQSRRPNTSFCFLDIRSPGLGDTAMYLCATSREGGPTDTQYFGPGTRLTVL.

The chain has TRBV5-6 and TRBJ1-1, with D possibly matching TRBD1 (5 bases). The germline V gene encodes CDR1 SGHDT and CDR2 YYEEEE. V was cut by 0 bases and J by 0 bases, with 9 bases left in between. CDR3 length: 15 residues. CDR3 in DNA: TGTGCCAGCAGCTTGGGACAGACAATGAACACTGAAGCTTTCTTT. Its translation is CASSLGQTMNTEAFF.

In DNA form, the CDR3 reads TGTGCCAGCAGCGTAGATGGGACTAGTGTCGAGCAGTACTTC. Translating gives CASSVDGTSVEQYF. The chain couples TRBV9 to TRBJ2-7, with 8 positions matching TRBD2. The junction had 5 bases not matched to a gene; V was cut back by 0 bases and J by 6 bases. Germline-derived CDR1 and CDR2 are SGDLS and YYNGEE. This CDR3 is built from 14 residues.

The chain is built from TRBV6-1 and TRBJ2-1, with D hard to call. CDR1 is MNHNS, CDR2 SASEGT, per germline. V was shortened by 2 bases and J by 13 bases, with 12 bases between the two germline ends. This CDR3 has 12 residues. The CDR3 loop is CASSEYTPGQFF. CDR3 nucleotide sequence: TGTGCCAGCAGTGAATACACCCCAGGACAGTTCTTC.

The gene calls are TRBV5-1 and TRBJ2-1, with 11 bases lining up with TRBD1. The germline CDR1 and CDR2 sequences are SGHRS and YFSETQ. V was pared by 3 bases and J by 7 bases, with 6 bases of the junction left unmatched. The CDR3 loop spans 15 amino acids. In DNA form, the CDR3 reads TGCGCCAGCAGCTCTGGACAGGGGGCGATGAATGAGCAGTTCTTC. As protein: CASSSGQGAMNEQFF.